The 27 T cell receptor beta chains below come from one sample, sequenced in a study of blood T cell repertoires in COVID-19 (dated by TCRdb to 2018 to 2020). Receptor amplification or capture employed the immunoSEQ multiplex PCR assay. TCRdb re-hosts the immuneACCESS table, in-frame sequences only. Its copies lack some clones; in the studies checked, an unresolved V gene accounts for under half of them, and the cause for the rest is not known. Present in this sample are 100,000 to 150,000 clones, 85% of which were seen just once. The ten top clones hold about a quarter of the sample. The sequenced sample consisted of peripheral blood. These receptors all stem from a woman at least 80 years old with acute or convalescent COVID-19.

The CDR3 region has the DNA TGCAGTGCTAGTTCAGGGATCGAGCAGTACGTC. Translated: CSASSGIEQYV. The chain employs TRBV20-1 and TRBJ2-7; TRBD1 might be the D (5 bases). CDR1 is DFQATT and CDR2 is SNEGSKA in the germline V gene (reference sequence). The CDR3 sequence is 11 residues long. Trimming took off 3 bases at V and 6 bases at J, with 9 bases between the two ends.

The CDR3 sequence: CASSPSGGYAEAFF. In DNA form, the CDR3 reads TGTGCCAGCAGCCCTTCAGGGGGTTACGCTGAAGCTTTCTTT. This chain joins TRBV3-1 (or the pseudogene TRBV3-2) and TRBJ1-1; TRBD1 agrees at 7 bases. The trim removed 4 bases at V and 6 bases at J, leaving 8 bases unmatched. This CDR3 has 14 residues. Germline V gene lookup returns CDR1 LGHDT and CDR2 YNNKEL (reference sequence).

This clone came up a few times. The chain has TRBV5-1 and TRBJ1-2; 7 bases fit TRBD1. Germline CDR1 reads SGHRS; CDR2 reads YFSETQ. The V gene end was trimmed by 4 bases and the J gene end by 3 bases; junction bases not matched to a gene: 6. The CDR3 is made up of 14 amino acids. CDR3 in DNA: TGCGCCAGCAGCGTAACAGGGGCGGACTATGGCTACACCTTC. This sequence encodes CASSVTGADYGYTF.

This clone was detected only a few times. The chain joins TRBV6-5 to TRBJ1-1; 7 nucleotides line up with TRBD1. Germline CDR1 MNHEY, CDR2 SVGAGI. The junction had 4 bases not matched to a gene; V was cut back by 5 bases and J by 1 base. The CDR3 loop spans 14 amino acids. The CDR3 DNA is TGTGCCAGCAGTATTAACAGGGGGAACACTGAAGCTTTCTTT. Its translation is CASSINRGNTEAFF.

The chain joins TRBV4-3 to TRBJ1-6, with D unclear. The CDR3 length is 14 residues. V gave up 0 bases and J gave up 10 bases, with 10 bases separating them. Germline assignment: CDR1 LGHNA and CDR2 YSLEER. Written as DNA, the CDR3 is TGCGCCAGCAGCCAAGACCAGACTTTCTCACCCCTCCACTTT. Translation: CASSQDQTFSPLHF.

This clone was counted only a few times. The CDR3 region is CASSLRDEQYF. The CDR3 nucleotides are TGTGCCAGCAGCTTACGCGACGAGCAGTACTTC. J is TRBJ2-7 and V is TRBV7-2; D ambiguous. Trimming took 2 bases from V and 5 from J, leaving 4 bases between them. The V gene's germline CDR1 is SGHTA and CDR2 FQGNSA. CDR3 length: 11 amino acids.

This clone was observed once. The V call is TRBV18, the J call TRBJ2-5; 9 bases map to TRBD1. Germline CDR1 is KGHSH and CDR2 is LQKENI. Trimming took 6 bases from V and 4 from J; bases not matched to a gene: 9. The CDR3 has 15 amino acids. DNA for the CDR3: TGTGCCAGCTCGCCCCCGGGACAGGGTAGAGAGACCCAGTACTTC. Its protein is CASSPPGQGRETQYF.

This clone occurred once. The chain employs TRBV19 and TRBJ1-5, with no clear D. Germline-derived CDR1 and CDR2 are LNHDA and SQIVND (reference sequence). V was shortened by 3 bases and J by 3 bases, with 9 bases between the two germline ends. The CDR3 has 14 amino acids. The CDR3 sequence is CASSMGRNNQPQHF. CDR3 DNA sequence: TGTGCCAGTAGTATGGGGAGAAACAATCAGCCCCAGCATTTT.

This rearrangement joins TRBV6-1 to TRBJ1-3; D not resolved. CDR3 length equals 13 residues. Germline loops: CDR1 MNHNS, CDR2 SASEGT. V gave up 1 base and J gave up 5 bases, with 6 bases separating them. The CDR3 sequence: CASSEGQRNTIYF. The CDR3 DNA reads TGTGCCAGCAGTGAAGGCCAGAGAAACACCATATATTTT.

J is TRBJ1-6 and V is TRBV4-1; 7 bases are a match to TRBD1. Germline lookup yields CDR1 MGHRA and CDR2 YSYEKL. The CDR3 contains 18 residues. Trimming removed 4 bases from V and 4 bases from J; junction bases left unmatched: 13. CDR3 protein: CASSLSHRGRGYNSPLHF. The CDR3 DNA reads as TGCGCCAGCAGCCTCTCCCACAGGGGTCGAGGATATAATTCACCCCTCCACTTT.

This rearrangement joins TRBV6-5 to TRBJ2-3; 10 positions match TRBD1. This CDR3 is built from 16 residues. V shed 2 bases and J 4 bases; nucleotides not matched to a gene: 6. From germline, CDR1 is MNHEY and CDR2 SVGAGI. The CDR3 nucleotides are TGTGCCAGCAGTTACCTACCGGGACAGGGGCCAGATACGCAGTATTTT. This sequence encodes CASSYLPGQGPDTQYF.

This chain joins TRBV11-1 and TRBJ1-3, with D possibly TRBD1 on 5 matching bases. This CDR3 spans 16 amino acids. Trimming stripped 6 bases from V and 0 bases from J, with 15 bases between. Germline CDR1 is SGHAT and CDR2 is FQDESV (reference sequence). CDR3 sequence (DNA): TGTGCCAGCAGTACGAACCCAGGGAACTCTGGAAACACCATATATTTT. Translation: CASSTNPGNSGNTIYF.

V usage is TRBV7-2 and J usage is TRBJ1-3; 7 nucleotides agree with TRBD1. CDR1 is SGHTA and CDR2 is FQGNSA in the germline V gene. The junction had 4 bases not matched to a gene; V was cut back by 1 base and J by 4 bases. The CDR3 totals 15 residues. The CDR3 DNA reads TGTGCCAGCAGCTTAGGGTGGGGACAGGGAAACACCATATATTTT. This encodes CASSLGWGQGNTIYF.

This clone was counted between two and nine times. The chain combines TRBV7-9 with TRBJ1-1; 7 positions agree with TRBD1. From germline, CDR1 is SEHNR and CDR2 FQNEAQ (reference sequence). The V and J ends lost 6 bases and 6 bases, in that order; junction bases with no gene match: 7. The CDR3 is 13 residues long. CDR3 protein: CASRRDSLPEAFF. The CDR3 nucleotides read TGTGCCAGCAGAAGGGACAGCCTTCCTGAAGCTTTCTTT.

V is TRBV5-1 and J is TRBJ1-3; 7 positions agree with TRBD1. The CDR3 extends over 16 amino acids. V lost 3 bases, J lost 0 bases, and 6 bases stayed unmatched. Germline CDR1 and CDR2: SGHRS and YFSETQ. CDR3 bases: TGCGCCAGCAGCTATGGCGGGACAGACTCTGGAAACACCATATATTTT. Its translation: CASSYGGTDSGNTIYF.

The chain has TRBV6-5 and TRBJ1-3; D gene uncertain. The CDR3 contains 13 residues. Trimming removed 6 bases from V and 9 bases from J, with 15 bases in between. Germline CDR1 MNHEY, CDR2 SVGAGI. The CDR3 nucleotides read TGTGCCAGCAGCCAAGAAACCGGGTCCACCATATATTTT. Translated, it gives CASSQETGSTIYF.

The chain recombines TRBV13 with TRBJ1-1, with TRBD1 matching over 9 bases. Trimming cost V 4 bases and J 1 base; bases outside gene matches: 7. This CDR3 contains 16 residues. CDR1 is PRHDT and CDR2 is FYEKMQ in the germline V gene (reference sequence). The CDR3 here is CASSSSGQGSNTEAFF. In DNA form, the CDR3 reads TGTGCCAGCAGCTCTTCGGGACAGGGATCGAACACTGAAGCTTTCTTT.

The chain links TRBV12-3 or TRBV12-4 to TRBJ1-1, with 9 bases lining up with TRBD1. V dropped 6 bases and J dropped 7; count of bases not matched to a gene: 3. CDR3 length: 12 residues. The chain's CDR3 is CASSLTGGEAFF. DNA for the CDR3: TGTGCCAGCAGCTTGACAGGGGGTGAAGCTTTCTTT.

This clone was picked up a small number of times. The rearrangement uses TRBV7-2 and TRBJ1-2, with 9 nucleotides matching TRBD1. The CDR3 has 13 amino acids. Germline V gene lookup returns CDR1 SGHTA and CDR2 FQGNSA. V was clipped by 5 bases and J by 5 bases; unmatched bases: 3. DNA of the CDR3: TGTGCCAGCAGCAACGGACAGGGGTATGGCTACACCTTC. Amino acid sequence: CASSNGQGYGYTF.

The V gene is TRBV24-1, the J gene TRBJ2-3, with D maybe TRBD1 (5 bases). Germline loops: CDR1 KGHDR, CDR2 SFDVKD. Trimming stripped 3 bases from V and 2 bases from J, with 11 bases between. This CDR3 spans 15 amino acids. Written as DNA, the CDR3 is TGTGCCACCAGTGATCAAACGACAGCCACAGATACGCAGTATTTT. Translation gives CATSDQTTATDTQYF.

The rearrangement uses TRBV5-1 and TRBJ1-3, with D perhaps matching TRBD1 (5 bases). CDR3 size: 14 residues. CDR1 and CDR2 (germline): SGHRS, YFSETQ. The V gene lost 1 base and the J gene lost 4 bases, with 9 bases spanning the gap. CDR3 bases: TGCGCCAGCAGCTTGAGTCAGGGAGGAAACACCATATATTTT. Its protein product is CASSLSQGGNTIYF.

The J gene is TRBJ1-3, the V gene TRBV3-1 (or the pseudogene TRBV3-2); 7 nucleotides align to TRBD1. J lost 4 bases, V lost 6 bases, and 9 bases had no gene match. The CDR3 sequence is 15 residues long. The germline V gene has CDR1 LGHDT and CDR2 YNNKEL (reference sequence). The CDR3 sequence: CASRPTGVFGNTIYF. CDR3 DNA: TGTGCCAGCAGACCTACAGGGGTCTTCGGAAACACCATATATTTT.

The rearrangement uses TRBV24-1 and TRBJ2-5; 10 bases fit TRBD1. Unmatched junction bases numbered 6, after V lost 4 bases and J lost 5 bases. Germline CDR1 KGHDR, CDR2 SFDVKD. CDR3 length equals 15 residues. The CDR3 loop reads CATSDQTGGAETQYF. The CDR3 DNA sequence: TGTGCCACCAGTGACCAGACAGGGGGCGCCGAGACCCAGTACTTC.

V is TRBV7-6 and J is TRBJ1-4, with TRBD1 matching 8 bases. This CDR3 spans 16 amino acids. Trimming cost V 6 bases and J 10 bases; bases outside gene matches: 16. Germline CDR1 is SGHVS and CDR2 is FNYEAQ. For the CDR3, the DNA is TGTGCCAGCAGTTCGTCAGGGGGCATGTTCTATGGAAAACTGTTTTTT. Protein product: CASSSSGGMFYGKLFF.

This clone was recorded only once. The chain joins TRBV10-3 to TRBJ2-3, with a possible D match to TRBD1 (6 bases). This CDR3 contains 10 residues. Germline V gene data show CDR1 as ENHRY and CDR2 as SYGVKD. V was trimmed by 11 bases and J by 5 bases, leaving 8 bases between them. In DNA form, the CDR3 reads TGTGCCGCAGGGGTAGATACGCAGTATTTT. Its translation: CAAGVDTQYF.

The V call is TRBV9, the J call TRBJ2-7; tentatively, D is TRBD1 (5 bases). CDR1 and CDR2 from the germline V gene are SGDLS and YYNGEE. The CDR3 runs 13 residues. The V end lost 4 bases, the J end lost 2 bases, and 10 bases lay between the germline ends. CDR3 sequence reads: CASSKGHTYEQYF. CDR3 sequence (DNA): TGTGCCAGCAGCAAAGGACACACCTACGAGCAGTACTTC.

The genes are TRBV7-2 and TRBJ2-1; 7 bases match TRBD1. V dropped 5 bases and J dropped 2; count of bases not matched to a gene: 3. CDR1 and CDR2 (germline): SGHTA, FQGNSA. This CDR3 is built from 14 residues. CDR3 sequence reads: CASSLQGTYNEQFF. The DNA for the CDR3 is TGTGCCAGCAGCCTACAGGGGACCTACAATGAGCAGTTCTTC.